The 10 T cell receptor beta chains presented below share a single source sample, sequenced in a study of CD8 T cells in ankylosing spondylitis (dated by TCRdb to 2015 to 2018). Receptor libraries were prepared by 5' RACE. This sample was sequenced with an Illumina HiSeq 2500. The public reads were reprocessed in TCRdb via fastp at Q25 and MiXCR, keeping in-frame beta chains. Identical CDR3 proteins give one entry, which carries the most common genes and DNA. Across this sample there are about 260,000 distinct CDR3 sequences, with 24% seen only once. The ten largest clones take up roughly 0.6% of the sample. Sequencing was performed on blood, either unsorted or a sorted T cell fraction (not recorded which). The receptor set was obtained from a male donor with ankylosing spondylitis or in good health (not recorded which).

This clonotype showed up many times. This chain joins TRBV20-1 and TRBJ2-7, with unresolved D. This CDR3 region has 11 residues. V dropped 3 bases and J dropped 3 bases, with 6 bases sitting between them. CDR1 and CDR2 from the germline V gene are DFQATT and SNEGSKA (reference sequence). CDR3 nucleotide sequence: TGCAGTGCTAGTTCCGACTACGAGCAGTACTTC. This sequence encodes CSASSDYEQYF.

Ten or more counts support this clonotype. The chain couples TRBV28 to TRBJ2-1; D is ambiguous. V lost 7 bases to trimming and J lost 9 bases, with 13 bases between them. Germline loops: CDR1 MDHEN, CDR2 SYDVKM. The CDR3 has 12 residues. Here the CDR3 reads CASKFRLGEQFF. The CDR3 coding sequence is TGTGCCAGCAAGTTTCGCCTAGGTGAGCAGTTCTTC.

This clonotype was detected only a few times. This chain connects TRBV10-3 to TRBJ2-3; 7 bases fit TRBD2. CDR3 length equals 15 residues. Trimming at V came to 2 bases and at J to 5 bases, leaving 7 bases not matched to a gene. CDR1 is ENHRY and CDR2 is SYGVKD in the germline V gene. The CDR3 reads CAISERGVSQDTQYF. In DNA form, the CDR3 reads TGTGCCATCAGTGAGCGGGGGGTGTCGCAAGATACGCAGTATTTT.

This clonotype was seen at least ten times. The chain couples TRBV7-9 to TRBJ2-7; D not resolved. Germline lookup yields CDR1 SEHNR and CDR2 FQNEAQ (reference sequence). The CDR3 is 14 amino acids. The V gene lost 5 bases and the J gene lost 2 bases, with 13 bases spanning the gap. The CDR3 loop is CASSPGLGAYEQYF. The CDR3 DNA sequence: TGTGCCAGCAGCCCCGGGCTGGGTGCCTACGAGCAGTACTTC.

This clonotype was counted only a few times. The V call is TRBV20-1, the J call TRBJ2-1, with a possible D match to TRBD2 (5 bases). From germline, CDR1 is DFQATT and CDR2 SNEGSKA (reference sequence). V shed 4 bases and J shed 6 bases, with 10 bases lying between them. This CDR3 has 12 amino acids. The DNA for the CDR3 is TGCAGTGCTAAGAGGGCCCCCAATGAGCAGTTCTTC. Protein sequence: CSAKRAPNEQFF.

This clonotype was seen a few times. The chain has TRBV12-3 or TRBV12-4 and TRBJ2-7; the D is unclear. V lost 1 base, J lost 6 bases, and 10 bases lay in between. This CDR3 is built from 13 residues. The CDR3 is CASSLGPEAEQYF. The CDR3 coding sequence is TGTGCCAGCAGTTTAGGCCCAGAGGCCGAGCAGTACTTC.

J is TRBJ2-2 and V is TRBV6-6; D remains ambiguous. The germline V gene has CDR1 MNHNY and CDR2 SVGAGI (reference sequence). The CDR3 sequence is 13 residues long. V was trimmed by 1 base and J by 3 bases, leaving 3 bases between them. The CDR3 nucleotides are TGTGCCAGCAGTTACTACGACACCGGGGAGCTGTTTTTT. Translating it yields CASSYYDTGELFF.

The gene calls are TRBV23-1 and TRBJ2-1; D unclear. TRBV23-1 is filed as an ORF, its function uncertain. There are 14 residues in the CDR3. V was trimmed by 3 bases and J by 0 bases, leaving 6 bases between them. CDR3 loop: CASSQGRSYNEQFF. DNA of the CDR3: TGCGCCAGCAGTCAGGGTCGCTCCTACAATGAGCAGTTCTTC.

This clonotype occurred a few times. This chain connects TRBV2 to TRBJ1-3; no clear D. In germline, CDR1 is SNHLY, CDR2 FYNNEI. The CDR3 is 13 residues long. V gave up 6 bases and J gave up 0 bases, with 6 bases separating them. CDR3 loop: CASSVDSGNTIYF. The DNA for the CDR3 is TGTGCCAGCAGCGTGGACTCTGGAAACACCATATATTTT.

This sequence joins TRBV7-6 and TRBJ2-5; D remains ambiguous. V gave up 5 bases and J gave up 2 bases, with 9 bases separating them. This CDR3 region has 13 residues. Germline assignment: CDR1 SGHVS and CDR2 FNYEAQ. This CDR3 is CASSITQQETQYF. In nucleotides, the CDR3 is TGTGCCAGCAGCATTACACAGCAAGAGACCCAGTACTTC.